This TCR beta chain was captured in a study of control samples from healthy donors and cancer patients. The CDR3 extends over 16 amino acids. CDR1 and CDR2 (germline): SGHAT, FQNNGV. Deletions cut 0 bases from V and 1 base from J, with 11 bases between. Sequenced by immunoSEQ multiplex PCR; TCRdb stores in-frame clones only, minus some. The sample lists 40,000 to 55,000 clones; about three quarters were seen once. Sequenced material: formalin-fixed, paraffin-embedded tissue. This chain uses TRBV11-2 with TRBJ2-3, with D perhaps assigned TRBD1 or TRBD2 (5 bases each). This clonotype was obtained from a male donor with melanoma. CDR3 in amino acids: CASSLDRGVGTDTQYF. CDR3 nucleotides: TGTGCCAGCAGCTTAGATCGGGGCGTTGGCACAGATACGCAGTATTTT.